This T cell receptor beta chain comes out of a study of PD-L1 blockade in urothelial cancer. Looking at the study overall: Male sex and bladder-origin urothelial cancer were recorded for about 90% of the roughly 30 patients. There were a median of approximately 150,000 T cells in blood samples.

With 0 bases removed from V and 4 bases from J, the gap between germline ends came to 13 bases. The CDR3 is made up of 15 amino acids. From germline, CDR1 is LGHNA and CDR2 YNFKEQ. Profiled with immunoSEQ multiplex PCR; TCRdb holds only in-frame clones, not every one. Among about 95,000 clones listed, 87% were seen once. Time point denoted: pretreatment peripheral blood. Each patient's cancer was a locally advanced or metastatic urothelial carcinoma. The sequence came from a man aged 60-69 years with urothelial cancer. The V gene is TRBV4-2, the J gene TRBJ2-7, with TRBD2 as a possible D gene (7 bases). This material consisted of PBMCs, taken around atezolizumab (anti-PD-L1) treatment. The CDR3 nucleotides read TGTGCCAGCAGCCAAGACGGGGGAGGGGGTTACGAGCAGTACTTC. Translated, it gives CASSQDGGGGYEQYF.